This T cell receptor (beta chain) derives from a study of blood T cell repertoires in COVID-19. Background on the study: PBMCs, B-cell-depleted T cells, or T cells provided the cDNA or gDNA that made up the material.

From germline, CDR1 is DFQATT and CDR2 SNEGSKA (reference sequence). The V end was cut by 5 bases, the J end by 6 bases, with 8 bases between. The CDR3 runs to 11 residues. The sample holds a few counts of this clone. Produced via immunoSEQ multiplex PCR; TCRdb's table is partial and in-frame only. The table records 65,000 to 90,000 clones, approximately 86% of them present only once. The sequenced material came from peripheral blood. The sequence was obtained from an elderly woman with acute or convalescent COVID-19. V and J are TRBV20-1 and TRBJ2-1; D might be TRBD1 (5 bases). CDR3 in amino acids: CSASGPNEQFF. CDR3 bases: TGCAGTGCTTCAGGGCCCAATGAGCAGTTCTTC.